The rows below give T cell receptor beta chains drawn from one sample of a study of T cell responses to AZD1222 COVID-19 vaccine. Measured with immunoSEQ multiplex PCR; TCRdb has only the in-frame clones, and not every one. Among about 110,000 clones listed, around 90% were seen once. This material consisted of peripheral blood, taken 28 days after the second AZD1222 dose. These receptors came from an adult who received the AZD1222 COVID-19 vaccine. CDR3s include the opening cysteine and the closing phenylalanine or tryptophan. Each record gives: V gene, J gene, D gene, clone size, CDR3 protein, CDR3 DNA. The D gene is left open where the match is weak. Clone size appears in some rows only: once, few, many, or a class for an expanded clone.

>TRBV7-9|TRBJ1-2|TRBD1|.
CASSRQTGNYGYTF
TGTGCCAGCAGCCGACAGACAGGGAACTATGGCTACACCTTC
>TRBV30|TRBJ1-6|TRBD1|.
CAWSVYSGTGNSPLHF
TGTGCCTGGAGCGTCTACTCTGGGACAGGGAATTCACCCCTCCACTTT
>TRBV5-4|TRBJ2-5|TRBD1|.
CASRKTGGGFDQETQYF
TGTGCCAGCAGGAAAACAGGGGGCGGATTCGACCAAGAGACCCAGTACTTC
>TRBV4-1|TRBJ2-1|.|.
CASSQDESGNYNEQFF
TGCGCCAGCAGCCAAGATGAGAGCGGTAACTACAATGAGCAGTTCTTC
>TRBV5-5|TRBJ1-2|.|once
CASSRDTGQSSYGYTF
TGTGCCAGCAGCCGTGACACGGGGCAGTCGAGCTATGGCTACACCTTC
>TRBV9|TRBJ2-3|.|.
CASSVGSSITGTDTQYF
TGTGCCAGCAGCGTAGGTTCCTCCATCACAGGCACAGATACGCAGTATTTT
>TRBV11-2|TRBJ2-3|TRBD2|.
CASSLAAGVGDTQYF
TGTGCCAGCAGCTTAGCGGCGGGGGTGGGAGATACGCAGTATTTT
>TRBV6-5|TRBJ1-6|TRBD1|.
CASMGGTGRNSPLHF
TGTGCCAGCATGGGGGGGACAGGACGTAATTCACCCCTCCACTTT
>TRBV9|TRBJ1-1|.|.
CASSPGDISEAFF
TGTGCCAGCAGCCCCGGCGATATTTCTGAAGCTTTCTTT
>TRBV5-4|TRBJ2-5|.|.
CASSWDQETQYF
TGTGCCAGCAGCTGGGATCAAGAGACCCAGTACTTC
>TRBV28|TRBJ1-2|.|.
CASSLLGGRGYTF
TGTGCCAGCAGTCTTTTGGGGGGACGTGGCTACACCTTC
>TRBV19|TRBJ1-5|TRBD1|.
CASSIVTGGNQPQHF
TGTGCCAGTAGTATCGTGACAGGGGGAAATCAGCCCCAGCATTTT
>TRBV6-5|TRBJ1-2|TRBD1|.
CASSSRGRWGYTF
TGTGCCAGCAGTAGCAGGGGGCGTTGGGGCTACACCTTC
>TRBV10-3|TRBJ2-7|TRBD2|.
CAISESPGKGGISYEQYF
TGTGCCATCAGTGAGTCCCCCGGAAAGGGAGGGATCTCCTACGAGCAGTACTTC
>TRBV5-4|TRBJ2-1|TRBD1|.
CASSAGTGGVNEQFF
TGTGCCAGCAGCGCCGGGACAGGGGGTGTCAATGAGCAGTTCTTC
>TRBV7-2|TRBJ2-1|.|few
CASSLGANSYNEQFF
TGTGCCAGCAGCTTAGGAGCGAATTCCTACAATGAGCAGTTCTTC
>TRBV6-5|TRBJ2-2|.|once
CASSSSVTGELFF
TGTGCCAGCAGTAGCAGTGTCACCGGGGAGCTGTTTTTT
>TRBV12-5|TRBJ1-6|.|.
CASGFSDLSSYNSPLHF
TGTGCTAGTGGTTTTTCCGACCTGAGCTCCTATAATTCACCCCTCCACTTT
>TRBV3-1/TRBV3-2|TRBJ2-7|TRBD1|.
CASSRGQGAGEQYF
TGTGCCAGCAGCCGCGGACAGGGGGCAGGGGAGCAGTACTTC
>TRBV7-2|TRBJ2-7|.|.
CASSPTGQGRTRYEQYF
TGTGCCAGCAGCCCAACAGGGCAGGGGCGAACACGATACGAGCAGTACTTC
>TRBV9|TRBJ2-7|TRBD1|.
CASSVGGQGYYEQYF
TGTGCCAGCAGCGTAGGAGGACAGGGATACTACGAGCAGTACTTC
>TRBV9|TRBJ1-1|.|.
CASSVVGLEGTEAFF
TGTGCCAGCAGCGTAGTTGGGCTAGAGGGCACTGAAGCTTTCTTT
>TRBV28|TRBJ2-7|.|once
CASRVQGYEQYF
TGTGCCAGCAGGGTACAGGGCTACGAGCAGTACTTC
>TRBV29-1|TRBJ1-5|TRBD1|.
CSVGTGVNQPQHF
TGCAGCGTAGGGACAGGGGTCAATCAGCCCCAGCATTTT
>TRBV5-8|TRBJ2-4|.|once
CASSLGRALAKNIQYF
TGTGCCAGCAGCTTGGGTAGGGCCCTAGCCAAAAACATTCAGTACTTC
>TRBV6-1|TRBJ2-2|TRBD2|.
CASSEAGGTGELFF
TGTGCCAGCAGTGAAGCGGGGGGGACCGGGGAGCTGTTTTTT
>TRBV21-1|TRBJ1-1|.|.
CASPTGGRTEAFF
TGTGCCAGCCCGACAGGGGGAAGGACTGAAGCTTTCTTT
>TRBV7-9|TRBJ2-6|.|once
CASNQRFPPVSGANVLTF
TGTGCCAGCAACCAGAGGTTCCCCCCCGTATCTGGGGCCAACGTCCTGACTTTC
>TRBV20-1|TRBJ1-2|TRBD1|.
CSASAGGNGYTF
TGCAGTGCTAGTGCAGGGGGGAATGGCTACACCTTC
>TRBV6-1|TRBJ2-2|.|.
CASSEVVGRTGELFF
TGTGCCAGCAGTGAAGTTGTAGGAAGAACCGGGGAGCTGTTTTTT
>TRBV19|TRBJ1-1|.|.
CASSISGAGNTEAFF
TGTGCCAGTAGTATTTCGGGGGCAGGGAACACTGAAGCTTTCTTT